This T cell receptor beta chain was identified in a study of blood T cell repertoires in COVID-19. This CDR3 region has 11 residues. Per the germline V gene, CDR1 is SGHAT and CDR2 is FQNNGV. Trimming cost V 0 bases and J 14 bases, with 5 bases left between them. Some clones are missing from TCRdb's copy, which holds only in-frame ones; the method was immunoSEQ multiplex PCR. The data contain roughly 200,000 clones, nearly 90% of them singletons. Sequencing was performed on peripheral blood. The TCR was taken from a man in his 60s with active or convalescent COVID-19. The V call is TRBV11-2, the J call TRBJ1-6; maybe TRBD1 (5 bases). CDR3 nucleotide sequence: TGTGCCAGCAGCTTAGACAGGGCCCTCCACTTT. Translating it yields CASSLDRALHF.